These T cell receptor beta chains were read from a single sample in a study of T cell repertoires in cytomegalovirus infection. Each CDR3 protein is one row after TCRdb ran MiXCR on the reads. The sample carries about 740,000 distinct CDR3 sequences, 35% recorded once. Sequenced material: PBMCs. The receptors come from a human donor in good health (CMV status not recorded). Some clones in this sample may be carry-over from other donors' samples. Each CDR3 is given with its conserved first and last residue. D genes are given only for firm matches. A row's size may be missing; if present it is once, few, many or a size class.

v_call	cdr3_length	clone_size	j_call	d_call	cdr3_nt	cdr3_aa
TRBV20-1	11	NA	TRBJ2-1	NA	TGCAGTGCTACCGAGGTCGATGAGCAGTTCTTC	CSATEVDEQFF
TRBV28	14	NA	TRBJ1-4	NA	TGTGCCAGCATGGTAGGCTTTCCTGGTGAAAAACTGTTTTTT	CASMVGFPGEKLFF
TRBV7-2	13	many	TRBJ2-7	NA	TGTGCCAGCAGCGCTACGAGGAGCTACGAGCAGTACTTC	CASSATRSYEQYF
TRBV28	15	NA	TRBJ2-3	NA	TGTGCCAGCAGTTCCCCGGGGTTCTGGGTCGATACGCAGTATTTT	CASSSPGFWVDTQYF
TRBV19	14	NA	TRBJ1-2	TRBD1	TGTGCCAGTCAGGGGACAGGGGAGATCTATGGCTACACCTTC	CASQGTGEIYGYTF
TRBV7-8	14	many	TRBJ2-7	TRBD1	TGTGCCAGCAGCATCCGGACAGGGGGATACGAGCAGTACTTC	CASSIRTGGYEQYF
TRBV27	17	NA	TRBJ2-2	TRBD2	TGTGCCAGCAGCGAACTCGACAGGCCGGGAGGGACCGGGGAGCTGTTTTTT	CASSELDRPGGTGELFF
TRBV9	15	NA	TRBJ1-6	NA	TGTGCCAGCAGTAAGGCCGCCCTCTATAATTCACCCCTCCACTTT	CASSKAALYNSPLHF
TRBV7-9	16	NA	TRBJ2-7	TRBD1	TGTGCCAGCAGCGGGGGACAGGGGATTGGAGCCTACGAGCAGTACTTC	CASSGGQGIGAYEQYF
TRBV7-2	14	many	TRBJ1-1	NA	TGTGCCAGCAGCTTGGGTGGGATACGGACTGAAGCTTTCTTT	CASSLGGIRTEAFF
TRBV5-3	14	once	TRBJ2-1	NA	TGTGCCAGCAGCTCGAAGACAGAATACAATGAGCAGTTCTTC	CASSSKTEYNEQFF
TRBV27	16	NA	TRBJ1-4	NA	TGTGCCAGCAGTTCGACAGGAGCTGCAACTAATGAAAAACTGTTTTTT	CASSSTGAATNEKLFF
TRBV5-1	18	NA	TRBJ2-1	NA	TGCGCCAGCAGCGCAGTGCCCGGGTTTTCTGGAAACGACAATGAGCAGTTCTTC	CASSAVPGFSGNDNEQFF
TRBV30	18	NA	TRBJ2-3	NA	TGTGCCTGGAGTGCTCGCCCGGGACAAGGGGACTTGTCAGATACGCAGTATTTT	CAWSARPGQGDLSDTQYF
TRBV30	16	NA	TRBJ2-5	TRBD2	TGTGCCTGGAGTTCCCCGACTAGCGGGGGTCAAGAGACCCAGTACTTC	CAWSSPTSGGQETQYF
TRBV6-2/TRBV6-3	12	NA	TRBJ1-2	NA	TGTGCCACCAAGATGTGGGGTAACGGCTACACCTTC	CATKMWGNGYTF
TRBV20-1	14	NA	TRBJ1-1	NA	TGCAGTGCTAGCTCCTCGACGGGGAACACTGAAGCTTTCTTT	CSASSSTGNTEAFF
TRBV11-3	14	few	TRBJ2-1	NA	TGTGCCAGCAGCCTAAGGGACGGTGACAATGAGCAGTTCTTC	CASSLRDGDNEQFF
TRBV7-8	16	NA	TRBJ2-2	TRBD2	TGTGCCAGCAGCTGGGGGGGGAGGTTGAACACCGGGGAGCTGTTTTTT	CASSWGGRLNTGELFF
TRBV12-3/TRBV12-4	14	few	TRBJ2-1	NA	TGTGCCAGCAGTTATATTAGCGGCTACAATGAGCAGTTCTTC	CASSYISGYNEQFF
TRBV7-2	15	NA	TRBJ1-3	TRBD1	TGTGCCAGCAGCTTCGTGCAGGGGGCCGGAAACACCATATATTTT	CASSFVQGAGNTIYF
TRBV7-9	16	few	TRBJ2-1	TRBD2	TGTGCCAGCACCAACCCTAGCGGGGGATTGTACAATGAGCAGTTCTTC	CASTNPSGGLYNEQFF
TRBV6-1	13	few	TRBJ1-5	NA	TGTGCCAGCAGAGGGGCCTCGTATCAGCCCCAGCATTTT	CASRGASYQPQHF
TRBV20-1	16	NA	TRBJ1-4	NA	TGCAGTGCTAGGGGGGGGACGCGAGGGACTAATGAAAAACTGTTTTTT	CSARGGTRGTNEKLFF
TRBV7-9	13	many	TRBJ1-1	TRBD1	TGTGCCAGCAGCTATACAGGGGGCACTGAAGCTTTCTTT	CASSYTGGTEAFF
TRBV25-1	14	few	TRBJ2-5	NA	TGTGCCAGCAGTGAACCGGGACGAAAAGAGACCCAGTACTTC	CASSEPGRKETQYF
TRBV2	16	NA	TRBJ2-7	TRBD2	TGTGCCAGCAGTGAAGTCGACTTCGGACTAGCGAGGGAGCAGTACTTC	CASSEVDFGLAREQYF
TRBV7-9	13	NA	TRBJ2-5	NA	TGTGCCAGCAGCCCGACGTACCAAGAGACCCAGTACTTC	CASSPTYQETQYF
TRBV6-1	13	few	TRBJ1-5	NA	TGTGCCAGCAAGACGTCCCCAAATCAGCCCCAGCATTTT	CASKTSPNQPQHF
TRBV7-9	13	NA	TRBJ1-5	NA	TGTGCCAGCAGCTTAGAGCCCCAAGGGCCCTGGCATTTT	CASSLEPQGPWHF
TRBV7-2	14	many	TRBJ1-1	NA	TGTGCCAGCAGCTTACGGGGGTCGGGCACTGAAGCTTTCTTT	CASSLRGSGTEAFF
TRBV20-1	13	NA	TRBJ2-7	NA	TGCAGTGCTAGAGATGAGCTAACCTACGAGCAGTACTTC	CSARDELTYEQYF
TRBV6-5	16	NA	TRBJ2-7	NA	TGTGCCAGCAGTTACTCGACCGGGGAAAGCTCCTACGAGCAGTACTTC	CASSYSTGESSYEQYF
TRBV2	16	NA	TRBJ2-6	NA	TGTGCCAGCAGTGAACCCGGGCGCCCTGGGGCCAACGTCCTGACTTTC	CASSEPGRPGANVLTF
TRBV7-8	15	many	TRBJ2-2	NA	TGTGCCAGCAGCTTAGCGGCAGGCAACACCGGGGAGCTGTTTTTT	CASSLAAGNTGELFF